The clone carrying this TCR beta chain was observed a few times. Its antigen is not identified. The V end was cut by 2 bases, the J end by 7 bases, with 9 bases between. The germline V gene encodes CDR1 MNHEY and CDR2 SVGEGT. This CDR3 is 13 amino acids long. The data belong to a study of vaccination effects on CD4 cells after COVID-19. The study's findings and limits: Convalescent patients were scarce in the study, and it lacked early post-infection timepoints.

The repertoire was sequenced with immunoSEQ multiplex PCR; TCRdb's copy has only in-frame clones and lacks some. Counted here are tens of thousands of clones, over 60% occurring once; the ten biggest clones make up around 2.9%. Culture proceeded for approximately 9 days, and CD4+ T cells were then isolated. The gene calls are TRBV6-2 or TRBV6-3 and TRBJ1-5; D gene uncertain. The TCR sequence derives from a human donor who received a COVID-19 vaccine. The sample was CD4+ T cells from PBMCs cultured without peptide, taken before COVID-19 vaccination. This CDR3 is CASSYTGNQPQHF. DNA of the CDR3: TGTGCCAGCAGTTACACGGGGAACCAGCCCCAGCATTTT.